The clone carrying this TCR beta chain was detected many times. From the PCR reads, TCRdb called clonotypes with MiXCR, one entry per CDR3 protein. The sample lists 88,000 or so distinct CDR3 sequences, roughly 23% occurring once. V trimming: 2 bases; J trimming: 2 bases; junction bases outside the gene matches: 1. CDR3 length equals 14 residues. Germline CDR1 SGHDT, CDR2 YYEEEE. These data belong to a study of molecular identifiers for immune sequencing clone quantification. Material: naive CD8+ T cells from blood, with Jurkat cell RNA spiked in. Subset here: FACS-sorted CD8+CD4-CCR7+CD45RA+ naive T cells. This TCR was sampled from a human donor in good health. Some libraries in this study had Jurkat cell RNA spiked in. V is TRBV5-6 and J is TRBJ1-5; 7 bases fit TRBD1. CDR3 in amino acids: CASSLQGRNQPQHF. For the CDR3, the DNA is TGTGCCAGCAGCTTACAGGGGCGCAATCAGCCCCAGCATTTT.